The clone carrying this TCR beta chain came up a few times. Its target is not known. The source of the sample is a study of blood T cells in healthy people across ages. Study-wide findings and caveats: Relative to aged donors, long-lived donors carried more naive CD4+ cells and displayed higher diversity.

Aged roughly 6 to 90, donors were systemically healthy Caucasians from Russia. The extraction recovered at least 5.5 micrograms of total RNA per sample. Primers used in a second PCR of about 6 to 12 cycles were a sample-barcoded 5' primer and a J-beta primer mix. Using its own MiXCR run on the 5' RACE reads, TCRdb lists one record per CDR3 protein. The table includes about 830,000 distinct CDR3 sequences, 62% detected once. The CDR3 consists of 13 residues. V was cut by 5 bases and J by 7 bases, with 12 bases left in between. Per germline, CDR1 MNHEY and CDR2 SVGAGI. The chain combines TRBV6-5 with TRBJ1-5; the D gene is possibly TRBD1 (5 bases). The sequence was collected from a man younger than 40 in good health. Sequencing used blood. The CDR3 DNA is TGTGCCAGCAGTCGGGGCGCATGGCAGCCCCAGCATTTT. This sequence encodes CASSRGAWQPQHF.